The 31 T cell receptor beta chains below were found in one sample sequenced in a study of cytomegalovirus exposure and HLA in healthy donors. Primers: 60 Vbeta forward and 13 Jbeta reverse. Measured with immunoSEQ multiplex PCR; TCRdb has only the in-frame clones, and not every one. Of about 160,000 clones listed, approximately 84% are singletons. What was sequenced was PBMCs. Receptors were obtained from a woman aged 50 to 60 in good health and CMV-seropositive.

A note on this clone: The junction does not match germline at one end; this may be a read error. This chain uses TRBV7-9 with TRBJ2-4; 8 positions agree with TRBD1. This CDR3 has 15 residues. Germline assignment: CDR1 SEHNR and CDR2 FQNEAQ (reference sequence). The CDR3 region is CASSGDRLAKNSQYF. As DNA, the CDR3 is TGTGCCAGCTCTGGGGACAGGCTAGCCAAAAACAGTCAGTACTTC.

This clone was observed a single time. This chain connects TRBV6-1 to TRBJ1-6, with D hard to call. CDR1 and CDR2 (germline): MNHNS, SASEGT. The CDR3 covers 16 residues. Trimming cost V 4 bases and J 10 bases, with 20 bases left between them. CDR3 nucleotides: TGTGCCAGCAGTGCCCCCGGAGGGTTTCGCCGCTCACCCCTCCACTTT. Translation gives CASSAPGGFRRSPLHF.

This chain connects TRBV28 to TRBJ2-1; 8 positions match TRBD2. From germline, CDR1 is MDHEN and CDR2 SYDVKM. The CDR3 runs 14 residues. The J segment lost 2 bases and the V segment lost 7 bases, leaving 4 bases of the junction unmatched. The CDR3: CASTPAGAYNEQFF. CDR3 coding DNA: TGTGCCAGCACTCCAGCGGGAGCCTACAATGAGCAGTTCTTC.

The rearrangement links TRBV9 to TRBJ2-1, with 12 bases that match TRBD2. Germline assignment: CDR1 SGDLS and CDR2 YYNGEE. The CDR3 runs 16 residues. J was trimmed by 7 bases and V by 2 bases; bases with no gene match: 7. This CDR3 is CASSVQLAGGLNEQFF. CDR3 sequence (DNA): TGTGCCAGCAGCGTTCAACTAGCGGGGGGCCTTAATGAGCAGTTCTTC.

The gene calls are TRBV5-8 and TRBJ1-1; D is uncertain. Trimming pared 0 bases from V and 0 bases from J, leaving 21 bases between. CDR3 size: 19 residues. Germline V gene sequence: CDR1 SGHTS, CDR2 YDEGEE. CDR3 sequence: CASSLVRGGRAIMNTEAFF. CDR3 coding DNA: TGTGCCAGCAGCTTGGTTCGGGGTGGAAGGGCCATAATGAACACTGAAGCTTTCTTT.

This clone occurred a few times. The chain has TRBV5-1 and TRBJ2-7; 8 bases align to TRBD1. The V and J ends lost 2 bases and 6 bases, in that order; junction bases with no gene match: 7. The CDR3 contains 14 residues. Germline-derived CDR1 and CDR2 are SGHRS and YFSETQ. CDR3 residues: CASSLSRGRREQYF. The CDR3, as DNA: TGCGCCAGCAGCTTAAGCAGGGGGCGGCGCGAGCAGTACTTC. Complete variable domain (other parts from reference TRBV5-1 and TRBJ2-7): KAGVTQTPRYLIKTRGQQVTLSCSPISGHRSVSWYQQTPGQGLQFLFEYFSETQRNKGNFPGRFSGRQFSNSRSEMNVSTLELGDSALYLCASSLSRGRREQYFGPGTRLTVT.

The V call is TRBV6-5, the J call TRBJ2-3; TRBD2 matches 9 bases. The CDR3 extends over 16 amino acids. Germline CDR1 MNHEY, CDR2 SVGAGI. With 0 bases clipped from V and 4 bases from J, the junction kept 5 bases outside the gene matches. The CDR3 spells CASSYSSSGRSDTQYF. For the CDR3, the DNA is TGTGCCAGCAGTTACTCGAGTAGCGGGAGATCAGATACGCAGTATTTT.

This sequence joins TRBV7-2 and TRBJ2-7; no definite D call. The CDR3 length is 11 residues. Trimming removed 3 bases at V and 7 bases at J, with 7 bases between. The germline V gene encodes CDR1 SGHTA and CDR2 FQGNSA. The CDR3 here is CASSLVGEQYF. Written as DNA, the CDR3 is TGTGCCAGCAGCTTGGTCGGGGAGCAGTACTTC. Combining the CDR3 with reference TRBV7-2 and TRBJ2-7 gives the whole variable domain GAGVSQSPSNKVTEKGKDVELRCDPISGHTALYWYRQSLGQGLEFLIYFQGNSAPDKSGLPSDRFSAERTGGSVSTLTIQRTQQEDSAVYLCASSLVGEQYFGPGTRLTVT.

The chain combines TRBV9 with TRBJ1-4; 7 bases map to TRBD1. V trimming: 3 bases; J trimming: 1 base; junction bases outside the gene matches: 9. The CDR3 covers 17 residues. Germline CDR1 reads SGDLS; CDR2 reads YYNGEE. CDR3 DNA: TGTGCCAGCAGCGGTGACAGGGAAGGCGGAACTAATGAAAAACTGTTTTTT. The encoded protein is CASSGDREGGTNEKLFF.

The chain links TRBV9 to TRBJ1-2, with D possibly matching TRBD1 (5 bases). The CDR3 loop spans 13 amino acids. CDR1 and CDR2 (germline): SGDLS, YYNGEE. V gave up 0 bases and J gave up 3 bases, with 6 bases separating them. CDR3 nucleotides: TGTGCCAGCAGCGTAGAGGGGCACTATGGCTACACCTTC. Its protein is CASSVEGHYGYTF.

This chain links TRBV30 with TRBJ1-5; 7 nucleotides align to TRBD1. The CDR3 covers 16 residues. Germline CDR1 reads GTSNPN; CDR2 reads SVGIG (reference sequence). Unmatched junction bases numbered 11, after V lost 0 bases and J lost 6 bases. Written as DNA, the CDR3 is TGTGCCTGGAGTGTCCCCTTGACAGGGACTGGTCAGCCCCAGCATTTT. It yields the protein CAWSVPLTGTGQPQHF.

A note on this clone: The sample holds other DNA sequences that translate to the same CDR3. J is TRBJ1-1 and V is TRBV2, with 8 bases aligning to TRBD1. The CDR3 loop spans 13 amino acids. CDR1 SNHLY and CDR2 FYNNEI come from the germline V gene. With V trimmed by 4 bases and J by 5 bases, 3 bases remained unmatched. The CDR3 loop reads CASSGQGRTEAFF. As DNA, the CDR3 is TGTGCCAGCAGTGGACAGGGGAGGACTGAAGCTTTCTTT.

The chain couples TRBV11-2 to TRBJ2-3; TRBD2 agrees at 12 bases. The J segment lost 0 bases and the V segment lost 4 bases, leaving 5 bases of the junction unmatched. The CDR3 length is 17 residues. CDR1 and CDR2 from the germline V gene are SGHAT and FQNNGV. DNA for the CDR3: TGTGCCAGCAGCTGGCAGGGACTAGCGGGTAGCACAGATACGCAGTATTTT. Amino acid sequence: CASSWQGLAGSTDTQYF. The whole variable domain, remainder taken from reference TRBV11-2 and TRBJ2-3, is EAGVAQSPRYKIIEKRQSVAFWCNPISGHATLYWYQQILGQGPKLLIQFQNNGVVDDSQLPKDRFSAERLKGVDSTLKIQPAKLEDSAVYLCASSWQGLAGSTDTQYFGPGTRLTVL.

The rearrangement uses TRBV5-1 and TRBJ2-1; 7 bases are a match to TRBD2. Germline V gene data show CDR1 as SGHRS and CDR2 as YFSETQ. This CDR3 is 16 amino acids long. The J segment lost 0 bases and the V segment lost 0 bases, leaving 3 bases of the junction unmatched. CDR3 bases: TGCGCCAGCAGCTTGGGCGGCGGGGGCTCCTACAATGAGCAGTTCTTC. It encodes CASSLGGGGSYNEQFF.

This clone was counted a few times. V and J are TRBV2 and TRBJ1-6; D unresolved. Trimming took 8 bases from V and 9 from J, leaving 8 bases between them. This CDR3 region has 11 residues. The germline V gene has CDR1 SNHLY and CDR2 FYNNEI. In nucleotides, the CDR3 is TGTGCCAGCGAGGGCGGTTCACCCCTCCACTTT. It specifies CASEGGSPLHF.

This rearrangement joins TRBV4-1 to TRBJ1-4, with D uncertain. V was pared by 7 bases and J by 4 bases, with 13 bases between. The V gene's germline CDR1 is MGHRA and CDR2 YSYEKL. This CDR3 comprises 14 residues. CDR3 protein: CASKRSRSNEKLFF. The CDR3 nucleotides read TGCGCCAGCAAAAGGTCCCGGAGTAATGAAAAACTGTTTTTT.

This clone occurred once. The chain has TRBV7-3 and TRBJ2-1; weak D call: TRBD2 (5 bases). V shed 3 bases and J shed 7 bases, with 13 bases lying between them. Germline V gene sequence: CDR1 SGHTA, CDR2 FQGTGA. The CDR3 length is 14 residues. CDR3 bases: TGTGCCAGCAGCTTGAGGGCGGCTTCGAATGAGCAGTTCTTC. Protein sequence: CASSLRAASNEQFF. Full variable domain (missing parts from reference TRBV7-3 and TRBJ2-1): GAGVSQTPSNKVTEKGKYVELRCDPISGHTALYWYRQSLGQGPEFLIYFQGTGAADDSGLPNDRFFAVRPEGSVSTLKIQRTERGDSAVYLCASSLRAASNEQFFGPGTRLTVL.

The chain carries TRBV6-5 and TRBJ1-2; D gene unclear. V was cut by 6 bases and J by 4 bases, with 9 bases left in between. CDR3 length: 12 amino acids. Looked up from germline, CDR1 is MNHEY and CDR2 is SVGAGI. The chain's CDR3 is CASSARIYGYTF. The CDR3 DNA sequence: TGTGCCAGCAGCGCTAGGATCTATGGCTACACCTTC.

The V call is TRBV13, the J call TRBJ1-1; D is ambiguous. The CDR3 totals 11 residues. V was cut by 5 bases and J by 11 bases, with 12 bases left in between. CDR1 is PRHDT and CDR2 is FYEKMQ in the germline V gene (reference sequence). CDR3 bases: TGTGCCAGCAGCCTAAAAGCGGCCGCTTTCTTT. This codes for CASSLKAAAFF. The full variable domain, its missing parts supplied by reference TRBV13 and TRBJ1-1, is AAGVIQSPRHLIKEKRETATLKCYPIPRHDTVYWYQQGPGQDPQFLISFYEKMQSDKGSIPDRFSAQQFSDYHSELNMSSLELGDSALYFCASSLKAAAFFGQGTRLTVV.

V usage is TRBV15 and J usage is TRBJ2-5, with D possibly matching TRBD1 (5 bases). Germline lookup yields CDR1 LNHNV and CDR2 YYDKDF (reference sequence). Trimming pared 0 bases from V and 7 bases from J, leaving 9 bases between. The CDR3 length is 13 residues. The CDR3 nucleotides read TGTGCCACCAGCAGAGACAGGGTCGGGACCCAGTACTTC. Amino acid sequence: CATSRDRVGTQYF. Filled out from reference TRBV15 and TRBJ2-5, the complete variable domain reads DAMVIQNPRYQVTQFGKPVTLSCSQTLNHNVMYWYQQKSSQAPKLLFHYYDKDFNNEADTPDNFQSRRPNTSFCFLDIRSPGLGDTAMYLCATSRDRVGTQYFGPGTRLLVL.

CDR3 in DNA: TGCGCCAGCAGCGCCTTGACAGGGGGCGAGGACACTGAAGCTTTCTTT. Translation gives CASSALTGGEDTEAFF. The gene calls are TRBV4-3 and TRBJ1-1, with TRBD1 matching over 10 bases. J was trimmed by 3 bases and V by 5 bases; bases with no gene match: 9. The CDR3 length is 16 residues. Germline loops: CDR1 LGHNA, CDR2 YSLEER.

This rearrangement joins TRBV27 to TRBJ2-5, with 7 nucleotides matching TRBD1. Per germline, CDR1 MNHEY and CDR2 SMNVEV (reference sequence). The CDR3 has 16 residues. The ends lost 6 bases at V and 2 bases at J; junction bases unmatched: 12. The CDR3 region has the DNA TGTGCCAGCAGGTCCACTTGGGCAGGGGGACAAGAGACCCAGTACTTC. As protein: CASRSTWAGGQETQYF.

This clone was recorded a few times. The J gene is TRBJ2-3, the V gene TRBV28, with D possibly TRBD1 on 6 matching bases. With 5 bases removed from V and 8 bases from J, the gap between germline ends came to 17 bases. Looked up from germline, CDR1 is MDHEN and CDR2 is SYDVKM. CDR3 length: 14 amino acids. Here the CDR3 DNA reads TGTGCCAGCAGTCATGATTACAGGGAAGGTACGCAGTATTTT. This sequence encodes CASSHDYREGTQYF. Full variable domain (rest looked up from reference TRBV28 and TRBJ2-3): DVKVTQSSRYLVKRTGEKVFLECVQDMDHENMFWYRQDPGLGLRLIYFSYDVKMKEKGDIPEGYSVSREKKERFSLILESASTNQTSMYLCASSHDYREGTQYFGPGTRLTVL.

This sequence joins TRBV19 and TRBJ2-5; no reliable D call. Germline V gene sequence: CDR1 LNHDA, CDR2 SQIVND (reference sequence). V lost 5 bases to trimming and J lost 2 bases, with 9 bases between them. The CDR3 spans 13 residues. This CDR3 reads CASSPVQQETQYF. DNA of the CDR3: TGTGCCAGTAGTCCTGTACAGCAAGAGACCCAGTACTTC.

This clone was seen only a few times. The CDR3 here is CASSGRLAGGRVSEQFF. CDR3 sequence (DNA): TGTGCCAGCAGCGGGCGACTAGCGGGGGGGCGGGTGAGTGAGCAGTTCTTC. The V and J genes are TRBV5-4 and TRBJ2-1; 14 bases agree with TRBD2. Germline loops: CDR1 SGHNT, CDR2 YYREEE (reference sequence). V dropped 4 bases and J dropped 9; count of bases not matched to a gene: 12. The length of the CDR3 is 17 residues.

The chain links TRBV28 to TRBJ2-4; 7 bases are a match to TRBD2. Germline V gene data show CDR1 as MDHEN and CDR2 as SYDVKM. The ends lost 5 bases at V and 1 base at J; junction bases unmatched: 8. There are 16 residues in the CDR3. The chain's CDR3 is CASSPALAQAKNIQYF. The CDR3 region has the DNA TGTGCCAGCAGTCCGGCACTAGCGCAGGCCAAAAACATTCAGTACTTC. The complete variable domain, with remaining parts taken from reference TRBV28 and TRBJ2-4, reads DVKVTQSSRYLVKRTGEKVFLECVQDMDHENMFWYRQDPGLGLRLIYFSYDVKMKEKGDIPEGYSVSREKKERFSLILESASTNQTSMYLCASSPALAQAKNIQYFGAGTRLSVL.

The CDR3 sequence is CASSKDYEQFF. The DNA for the CDR3 is TGTGCCAGCAGTAAAGACTACGAGCAGTTCTTC. The chain couples TRBV2 to TRBJ2-1; possible D gene TRBD2, 5 bases. Per germline, CDR1 SNHLY and CDR2 FYNNEI. The CDR3 has 11 amino acids. The V end lost 5 bases, the J end lost 10 bases, and 9 bases lay between the germline ends. The full variable domain, completed using reference TRBV2 and TRBJ2-1, is EPEVTQTPSHQVTQMGQEVILRCVPISNHLYFYWYRQILGQKVEFLVSFYNNEISEKSEIFDDQFSVERPDGSNFTLKIRSTKLEDSAMYFCASSKDYEQFFGPGTRLTVL.

V is TRBV7-9 and J is TRBJ2-1, with D maybe TRBD2 (6 bases). The CDR3 contains 14 residues. Germline V lookup: CDR1 SEHNR, CDR2 FQNEAQ (reference sequence). V was cut by 4 bases and J by 5 bases, with 12 bases left in between. The CDR3 nucleotides are TGTGCCAGCAGCTCCCAAGGCGGGGACAATGAGCAGTTCTTC. Encoded protein: CASSSQGGDNEQFF.

The chain employs TRBV10-1 and TRBJ1-2; no clear D. CDR3 size: 10 residues. V was trimmed by 9 bases and J by 1 base, leaving 3 bases between them. Germline CDR1 reads WNHNN; CDR2 reads SYGVQD (reference sequence). DNA of the CDR3: TGCGCCAGGTATAACTATGGCTACACCTTC. The encoded protein is CARYNYGYTF.

The rearrangement uses TRBV6-5 and TRBJ2-2; 8 nucleotides line up with TRBD2. The CDR3 is 13 amino acids. V lost 6 bases and J lost 5; bases outside the gene matches: 2. Germline lookup yields CDR1 MNHEY and CDR2 SVGAGI. The CDR3 DNA is TGTGCCAGCAGCCGGGGGGGAACCGGGGAGCTGTTTTTT. Its protein product is CASSRGGTGELFF.

This clone came up once. This chain links TRBV11-1 with TRBJ1-1; no firm D call. The CDR3 is 13 amino acids. The germline V gene has CDR1 SGHAT and CDR2 FQDESV (reference sequence). Trimming took off 5 bases at V and 3 bases at J, with 10 bases between the two ends. The CDR3 reads CASSPLRDTEAFF. As DNA, the CDR3 is TGTGCCAGCAGCCCCCTGAGGGACACTGAAGCTTTCTTT.